What follows describes a single TCR beta chain. The data stem from a study of shared clonotypes between healthy human individuals. Background on the study: The cohort had two women and three men, ages 18 to 49.

V gave up 8 bases and J gave up 0 bases; unmatched junction bases: 7. The CDR3 sequence is 16 residues long. Germline V gene sequence: CDR1 LNHDA, CDR2 SQIVND (reference sequence). Deep-level settings were used for running the assay. Using immunoSEQ multiplex PCR, the repertoire was profiled, and TCRdb retains in-frame clones only, with some absent. The sample carries around 450,000 clones, about 76% recorded once. The donors, all of them Caucasian adults, lived in Nashville, Tennessee. This clonotype was obtained from a woman aged 40 to 50 in good health. Some clones in this sample may be carry-over from other donors' samples. The rearrangement links TRBV19 to TRBJ2-6; 7 bases match TRBD1. Material for sequencing was PBMCs. In DNA form, the CDR3 reads TGTGCCAGTCAGACAGGGCCCAGCTCTGGGGCCAACGTCCTGACTTTC. It translates to CASQTGPSSGANVLTF. The variable domain in full, with the rest retrieved from reference TRBV19 and TRBJ2-6, is DGGITQSPKYLFRKEGQNVTLSCEQNLNHDAMYWYRQDPGQGLRLIYYSQIVNDFQKGDIAEGYSVSREKKESFPLTVTSAQKNPTAFYLCASQTGPSSGANVLTFGAGSRLTVL.